This T cell receptor beta chain was obtained from a study of T cell responses to AZD1222 COVID-19 vaccine (dated by TCRdb to about 2021). Describing the broader study: AZD1222 recipients with second doses at about 4 weeks or about 12 weeks were pooled, because spike-specific TCR depth and breadth did not differ between schedules. TCR sequencing covered 230 to 250 trial participants: 200 to 220 given two doses of AZD1222 and around 25 given two doses of MenACWY control vaccine. Enrollment into the trials was organized by age into subgroups of 18-55, 56-69 and 70-plus years, and those subgroups contained around 150, 28 and 57 TCR-sequenced participants, respectively. Study-wide findings and limitations: Participants were mostly white British and included more females than males, and it was suggested by the authors that clonal diversity may have been underestimated. A significant rise in spike-specific TCR breadth and depth was observed after two AZD1222 doses relative to day 0 and relative to MenACWY recipients. Because no day 14 peak-response samples were available, repertoires were characterized only after the peak T cell response. The whole spike protein was spanned by vaccine-associated CD4 TCRs, and dominant responses were seen in regions 160-218 and 743-854. Conclusions about previously exposed vaccinees are limited, since just five or six AZD1222 recipients were seropositive for SARS-CoV-2 at baseline. Epitopes outside the regions mutated in the B.1.351 and B.1.1.7 variants were reportedly recognized by nearly half of the unique spike-specific TCRs. The 56-69-year group was small, and its depth increase did not reach significance, likely because of low power.

The time point label corresponds to: baseline before first vaccination. The vaccinee samples were drawn from two UK trials, COV001 and COV002, one of which was a single-blind randomized controlled phase 2/3 trial testing AZD1222 (ChAdOx1 nCoV-19) in healthy adults. Trial participant PBMC samples were collected at day 0 and day 28 after the second dose for TCRbeta chain sequencing. A word on this clone: Its antigen is currently not known. Base qualities are not at hand, and no much larger clone is one base apart.

The CDR3 regions of human TCRbeta chains were analyzed by immunosequencing. As for how the authors treated the data: TCRs in the repertoires were compared against a reference library of SARS-CoV-2-specific TCRs that had been generated with the MIRA antigen-specificity platform. Breadth meant the fraction of unique TCRs that were SARS-CoV-2-associated, whereas depth meant the fraction of total T cells that were SARS-CoV-2-associated. Using the MIRA data, each spike-specific TCR was mapped to the spike region that the TCR reacts to and placed in a CD4 or CD8 class. Log10-transformed breadth and depth values were compared by one-way ANOVA with Sidak's multiple comparisons tests. TCRdb limited this immuneACCESS table to in-frame rearrangements with V and J called. A share of clones is missing; checked studies link under half to unresolved V genes, and the rest is unexplained. V, J and clone size derive from that table, while D and trimming were established from the DNA sequence. The sample table records 80,000 or so clones; nearly 90% of these occur just once. Jointly, the top ten make up less than 1.6% of the sample.

The CDR3 spans 13 residues, from the cysteine through the phenylalanine. Left in the record is the CDR3 DNA by itself, 39 bases read in frame from the first base. Sequences ENHRY (CDR1) and SYGVKD (CDR2) are obtained from the germline V gene. Cut back by 6 bases and 7 bases, the V and J ends lie 15 bases apart. The sequence links TRBV10-3 to TRBJ1-2; a tentative D match to TRBD1 spans 6 bases. The receptor comes from an adult in good health. This sample comprised peripheral blood, obtained on day 0 of AZD1222 vaccination. The nucleotide sequence reads as follows: TGTGCCATCAGAAACAGGGAGGCTTCTGGCTACACCTTC. The encoded protein is CAIRNREASGYTF.